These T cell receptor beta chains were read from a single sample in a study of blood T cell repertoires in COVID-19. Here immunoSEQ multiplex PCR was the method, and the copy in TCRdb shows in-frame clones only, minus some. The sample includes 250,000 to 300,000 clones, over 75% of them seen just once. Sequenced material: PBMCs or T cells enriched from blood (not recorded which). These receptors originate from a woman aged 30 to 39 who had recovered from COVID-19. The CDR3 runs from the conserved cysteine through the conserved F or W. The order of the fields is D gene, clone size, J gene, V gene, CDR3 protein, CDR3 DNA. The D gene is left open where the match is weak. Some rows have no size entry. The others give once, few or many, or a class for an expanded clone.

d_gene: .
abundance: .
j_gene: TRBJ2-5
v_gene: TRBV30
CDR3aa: CACQKGAQETQYF
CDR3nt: TGTGCCTGCCAGAAAGGGGCTCAAGAGACCCAGTACTTC

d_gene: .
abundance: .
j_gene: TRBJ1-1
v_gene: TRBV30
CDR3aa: CACTSSGHPSGAFF
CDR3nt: TGTGCCTGTACAAGCTCGGGACACCCAAGTGGAGCTTTCTTT

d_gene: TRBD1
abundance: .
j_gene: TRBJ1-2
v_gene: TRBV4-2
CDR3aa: CASSPSRGQGSYGYTF
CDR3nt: TGTGCCAGCAGCCCCTCGAGAGGACAGGGTAGCTATGGCTACACCTTC

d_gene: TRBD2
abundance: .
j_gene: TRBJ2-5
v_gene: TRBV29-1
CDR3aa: CSVDPEGGETQYF
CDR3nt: TGCAGCGTTGATCCGGAGGGAGGGGAGACCCAGTACTTC

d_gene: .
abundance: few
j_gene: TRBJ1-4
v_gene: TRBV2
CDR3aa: CASNTGRRTNEKLFF
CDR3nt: TGTGCCAGCAATACAGGGAGACGGACTAATGAAAAACTGTTTTTT

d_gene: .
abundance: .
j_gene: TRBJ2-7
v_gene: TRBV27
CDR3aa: CASSLVYSYEQYF
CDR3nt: TGTGCCAGCAGTTTAGTTTACTCCTACGAGCAGTACTTC

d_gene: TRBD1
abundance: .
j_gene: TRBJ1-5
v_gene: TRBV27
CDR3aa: CASFTFRDRASQPQHF
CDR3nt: TGTGCCAGCTTCACCTTTCGGGACAGGGCATCTCAGCCCCAGCATTTT

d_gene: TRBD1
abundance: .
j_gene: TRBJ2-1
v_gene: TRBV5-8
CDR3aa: CASTRGEQGGYNEQFF
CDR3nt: TGTGCCAGCACCAGAGGCGAACAGGGGGGCTACAATGAGCAGTTCTTC

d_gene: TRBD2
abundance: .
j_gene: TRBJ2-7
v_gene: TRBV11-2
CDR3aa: CASSLDRSGRAGEQYF
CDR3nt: TGTGCCAGCAGCTTAGATCGAAGCGGGAGGGCCGGTGAGCAGTACTTC

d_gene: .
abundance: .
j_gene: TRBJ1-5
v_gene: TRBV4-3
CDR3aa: CASSQDWGDQPQHF
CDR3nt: TGCGCCAGCAGCCAAGATTGGGGGGATCAGCCCCAGCATTTT